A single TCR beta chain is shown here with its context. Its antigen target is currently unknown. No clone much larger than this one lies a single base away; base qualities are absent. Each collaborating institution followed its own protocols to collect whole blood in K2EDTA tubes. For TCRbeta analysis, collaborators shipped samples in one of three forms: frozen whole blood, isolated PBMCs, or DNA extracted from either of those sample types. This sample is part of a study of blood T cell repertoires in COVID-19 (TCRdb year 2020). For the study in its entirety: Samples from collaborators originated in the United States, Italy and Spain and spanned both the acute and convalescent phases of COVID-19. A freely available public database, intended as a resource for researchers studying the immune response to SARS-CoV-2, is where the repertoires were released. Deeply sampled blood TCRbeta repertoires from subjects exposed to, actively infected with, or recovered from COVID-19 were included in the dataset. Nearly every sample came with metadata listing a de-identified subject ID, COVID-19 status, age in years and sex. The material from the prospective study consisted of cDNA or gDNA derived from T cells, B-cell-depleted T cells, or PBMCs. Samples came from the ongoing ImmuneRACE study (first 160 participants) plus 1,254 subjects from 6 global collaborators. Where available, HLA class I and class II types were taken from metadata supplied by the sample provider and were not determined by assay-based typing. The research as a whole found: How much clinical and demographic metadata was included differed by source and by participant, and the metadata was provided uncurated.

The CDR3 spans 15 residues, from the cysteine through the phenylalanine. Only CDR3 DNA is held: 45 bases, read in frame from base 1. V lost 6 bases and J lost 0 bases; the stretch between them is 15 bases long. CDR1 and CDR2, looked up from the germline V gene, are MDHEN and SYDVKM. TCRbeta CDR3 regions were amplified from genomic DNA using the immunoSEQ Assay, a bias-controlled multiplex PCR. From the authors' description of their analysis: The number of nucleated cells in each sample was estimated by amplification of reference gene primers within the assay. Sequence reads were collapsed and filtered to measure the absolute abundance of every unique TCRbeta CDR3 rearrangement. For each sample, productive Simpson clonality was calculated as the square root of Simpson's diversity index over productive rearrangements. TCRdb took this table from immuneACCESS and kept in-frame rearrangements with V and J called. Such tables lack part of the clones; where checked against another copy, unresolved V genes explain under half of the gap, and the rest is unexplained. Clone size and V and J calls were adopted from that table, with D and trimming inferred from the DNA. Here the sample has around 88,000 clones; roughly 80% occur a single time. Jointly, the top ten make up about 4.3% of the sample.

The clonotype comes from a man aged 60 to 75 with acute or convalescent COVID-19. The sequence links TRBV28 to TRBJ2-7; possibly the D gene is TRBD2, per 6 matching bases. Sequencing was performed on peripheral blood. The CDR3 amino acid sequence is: CASSYQRARSYEQYF. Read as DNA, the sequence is TGTGCCAGCAGCTATCAGCGGGCCCGCTCCTACGAGCAGTACTTC.